A single TCR beta chain is shown here with its context. Its matching antigen is unknown. With the read ending 3 residues before the CDR3 end, the germline J gene is used to fill in that end. V was pared by 6 bases and J by 7 bases, with 11 bases of the junction left unmatched. Germline V gene data show CDR1 as DFQATT and CDR2 as SNEGSKA (reference sequence). The CDR3 loop spans 13 amino acids. The entry originates in a study of T cells in women clearing cervical HPV infection. Background on the study: Case blood drawn at lesion detection; control blood after infection cleared.

Only in-frame clones appear in the TCRdb table, and some are missing; sequencing was by immunoSEQ multiplex PCR. This sample's clone table lists over 45,000 clones. Study conclusions and caveats: Cases and controls were distinguished at AUC around 0.8 by richness and V genes. Controls had more TRBV6-7 (about 0.16%) than cases (about 0.11%).

The sample consisted of blood buffy coat. The chain carries TRBV20-1 and TRBJ1-2; the match to TRBD1 covers 7 bases. This TCR derives from a woman aged 18 to 75 with a cervical HPV16 infection that either progressed to CIN3+ or cleared (not recorded which). CDR3 DNA, as far as it was read: TGCAGTGCCCTCCCTGGACAGGAAAGTGGC. Protein: CSALPGQESG. The full CDR3 protein reads CSALPGQESGYTF.